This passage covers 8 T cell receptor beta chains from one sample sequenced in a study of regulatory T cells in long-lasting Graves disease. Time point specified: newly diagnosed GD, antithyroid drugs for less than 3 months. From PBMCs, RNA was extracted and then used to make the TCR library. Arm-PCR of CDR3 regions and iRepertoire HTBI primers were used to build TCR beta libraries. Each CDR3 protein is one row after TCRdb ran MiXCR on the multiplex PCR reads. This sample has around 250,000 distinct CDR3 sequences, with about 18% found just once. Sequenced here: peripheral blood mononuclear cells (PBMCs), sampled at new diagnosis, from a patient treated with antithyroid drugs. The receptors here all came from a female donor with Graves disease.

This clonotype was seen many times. CDR3: CSVVPGGASGGYTF. For the CDR3, the DNA is TGCAGCGTTGTCCCAGGGGGCGCTTCTGGCGGCTACACCTTC. The rearrangement links TRBV29-1 to TRBJ1-2, with 8 positions matching TRBD1. V lost 4 bases and J lost 8; bases outside the gene matches: 12. The CDR3 is 14 amino acids. Germline CDR1 SQVTM, CDR2 ANQGSEA.

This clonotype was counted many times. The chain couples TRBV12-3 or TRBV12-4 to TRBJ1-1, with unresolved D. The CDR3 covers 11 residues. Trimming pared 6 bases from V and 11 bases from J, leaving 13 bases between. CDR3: CASRLFKDAFF. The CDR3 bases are TGTGCCAGCAGGCTTTTCAAGGATGCTTTCTTT.

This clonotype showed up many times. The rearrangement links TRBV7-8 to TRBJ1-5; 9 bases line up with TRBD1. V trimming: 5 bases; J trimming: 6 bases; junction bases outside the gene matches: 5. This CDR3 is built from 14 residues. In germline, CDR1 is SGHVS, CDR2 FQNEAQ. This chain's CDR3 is CASSQTGGTQPQHF. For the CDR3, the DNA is TGTGCCAGCAGCCAAACAGGGGGCACTCAGCCCCAGCATTTT.

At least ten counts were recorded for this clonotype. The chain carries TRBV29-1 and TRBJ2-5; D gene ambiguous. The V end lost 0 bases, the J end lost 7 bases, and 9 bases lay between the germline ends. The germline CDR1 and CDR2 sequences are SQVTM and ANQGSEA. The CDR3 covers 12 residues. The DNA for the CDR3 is TGCAGCGTTGAAGATCAAGGTGTGACCCAGTACTTC. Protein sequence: CSVEDQGVTQYF.

This chain's CDR3 is CSYTRREREDTQYF. Written as DNA, the CDR3 is TGCAGTTATACCCGACGGGAGCGGGAAGATACGCAGTATTTT. The J gene is TRBJ2-3, the V gene TRBV20-1; 7 positions agree with TRBD2. Unmatched junction bases numbered 13, after V lost 8 bases and J lost 5 bases. CDR1 and CDR2 (germline): DFQATT, SNEGSKA (reference sequence). The CDR3 runs to 14 residues.

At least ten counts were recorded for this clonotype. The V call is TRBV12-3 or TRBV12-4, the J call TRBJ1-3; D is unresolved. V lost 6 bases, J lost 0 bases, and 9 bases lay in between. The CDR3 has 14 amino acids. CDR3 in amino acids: CASSPRFSGNTIYF. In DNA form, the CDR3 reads TGTGCCAGCAGCCCTAGGTTCTCTGGAAACACCATATATTTT.

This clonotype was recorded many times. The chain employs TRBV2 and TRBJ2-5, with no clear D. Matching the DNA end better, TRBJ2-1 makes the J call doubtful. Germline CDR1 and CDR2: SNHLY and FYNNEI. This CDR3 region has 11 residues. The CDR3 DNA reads TGTGCCAGCAGTGGCCAGGATGAGCAGTTCTTC. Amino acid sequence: CASSGQDEQFF.

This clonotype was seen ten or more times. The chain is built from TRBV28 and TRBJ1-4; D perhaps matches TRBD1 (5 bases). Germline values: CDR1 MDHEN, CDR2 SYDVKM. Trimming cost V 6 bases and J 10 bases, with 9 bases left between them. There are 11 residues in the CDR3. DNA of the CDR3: TGTGCCAGCAGGACCCAGGGAAAACTGTTTTTT. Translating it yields CASRTQGKLFF. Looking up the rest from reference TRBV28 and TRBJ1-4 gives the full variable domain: DVKVTQSSRYLVKRTGEKVFLECVQDMDHENMFWYRQDPGLGLRLIYFSYDVKMKEKGDIPEGYSVSREKKERFSLILESASTNQTSMYLCASRTQGKLFFGSGTQLSVL.